Following are 18 T cell receptor beta chains from one sample sequenced in a study of technical replicates of blood from a handful of donors. Profiling relied on immunoSEQ multiplex PCR, and the TCRdb table lists in-frame clones only, not all of them. The sample carries approximately 59,000 clones, more than 75% recorded once. The sample was PBMCs. The receptors stem from a human donor in good health. Some clones in this sample may be carry-over from other donors' samples.

The rearrangement joins TRBV6-4 to TRBJ1-3; 8 positions agree with TRBD1. Germline CDR1 MRHNA, CDR2 SNTAGT. V shed 7 bases, J shed 3 bases, and the junction held 5 bases outside the gene matches. The CDR3 has 14 amino acids. The CDR3 nucleotides read TGTGCCAGCAAAGACAGGGGCGGTGGAAACACCATATATTTT. As protein: CASKDRGGGNTIYF.

The V call is TRBV10-3, the J call TRBJ2-2; 7 nucleotides agree with TRBD2. Germline V gene lookup returns CDR1 ENHRY and CDR2 SYGVKD. The ends lost 3 bases at V and 6 bases at J; junction bases unmatched: 7. The CDR3 has 15 residues. CDR3 sequence (DNA): TGTGCCATCAGTGATTCGGCTAGCGGACCCGGGGAGCTGTTTTTT. Protein product: CAISDSASGPGELFF.

V usage is TRBV5-1 and J usage is TRBJ1-1; possible D gene TRBD1, 6 bases. CDR3 length: 16 amino acids. The V end was cut by 5 bases, the J end by 0 bases, with 17 bases between. Germline CDR1 and CDR2: SGHRS and YFSETQ. The CDR3 spells CASSYDQGRMNTEAFF. Here the CDR3 DNA reads TGCGCCAGCAGTTATGATCAGGGGCGCATGAACACTGAAGCTTTCTTT.

This chain uses TRBV30 with TRBJ2-5; D is possibly TRBD2 (5 bases). Trimming shortened V by 1 base and J by 1 base, and 10 bases separated the two germline ends. Per the germline V gene, CDR1 is GTSNPN and CDR2 is SVGIG (reference sequence). This CDR3 comprises 14 residues. The CDR3 loop reads CAWSDRAAQETQYF. For the CDR3, the DNA is TGTGCCTGGAGTGATAGAGCGGCCCAAGAGACCCAGTACTTC. The complete variable domain, with remaining parts taken from reference TRBV30 and TRBJ2-5, reads SQTIHQWPATLVQPVGSPLSLECTVEGTSNPNLYWYRQAAGRGLQLLFYSVGIGQISSEVPQNLSASRPQDRQFILSSKKLLLSDSGFYLCAWSDRAAQETQYFGPGTRLLVL.

The chain carries TRBV9 and TRBJ2-3, with D possibly TRBD1 on 6 matching bases. Germline V CDR1 and CDR2: SGDLS, YYNGEE. V lost 3 bases and J lost 3, with 17 bases in between. This CDR3 spans 16 amino acids. The chain's CDR3 is CASSARDTPWTDTQYF. CDR3 sequence (DNA): TGTGCCAGCAGCGCAAGGGACACGCCTTGGACAGATACGCAGTATTTT. Based on the CDR3 plus reference TRBV9 and TRBJ2-3, the full variable domain is DSGVTQTPKHLITATGQRVTLRCSPRSGDLSVYWYQQSLDQGLQFLIQYYNGEERAKGNILERFSAQQFPDLHSELNLSSLELGDSALYFCASSARDTPWTDTQYFGPGTRLTVL.

This chain links TRBV5-6 with TRBJ1-2, with 8 bases aligning to TRBD1. The CDR3 has 13 residues. Per germline, CDR1 SGHDT and CDR2 YYEEEE. V lost 1 base to trimming and J lost 7 bases; unmatched junction nucleotides: 3. CDR3 nucleotide sequence: TGTGCCAGCAGCTTGTACAGGGGGGGTGGCTACACCTTC. Amino acids: CASSLYRGGGYTF.

This clone was seen once. V gene TRBV9 combines with J gene TRBJ1-3; D not certain. Germline CDR1 is SGDLS and CDR2 is YYNGEE. CDR3 length equals 17 residues. Trimming shortened V by 0 bases and J by 4 bases, and 17 bases separated the two germline ends. The DNA for the CDR3 is TGTGCCAGCAGCGTAGCTCACACCCGTTCCTTCGGAAACACCATATATTTT. This sequence encodes CASSVAHTRSFGNTIYF.

The rearrangement links TRBV6-5 to TRBJ2-2; 7 bases are shared with TRBD2. The germline gives CDR1 MNHEY, CDR2 SVGAGI. V shed 3 bases, J shed 8 bases, and the junction held 12 bases outside the gene matches. This CDR3 has 16 residues. CDR3 sequence: CASSYGGDSGLGELFF. The CDR3 nucleotides are TGTGCCAGCAGTTATGGGGGGGATTCAGGCTTGGGGGAGCTGTTTTTT.

The chain recombines TRBV29-1 with TRBJ2-1, with TRBD2 identical over 13 bases. The germline gives CDR1 SQVTM, CDR2 ANQGSEA. There are 15 residues in the CDR3. V trimming: 6 bases; J trimming: 2 bases; junction bases outside the gene matches: 4. The CDR3 DNA sequence: TGCAGCGTGGAACTAGCGGGAGGGCCCTACAATGAGCAGTTCTTC. Its translation is CSVELAGGPYNEQFF.

This clone was counted once. Here the CDR3 reads CASSSRSSDEQFF. The CDR3 nucleotides read TGTGCCAGCAGCAGTCGCAGTAGCGATGAGCAGTTCTTC. V is TRBV5-8 and J is TRBJ2-1, with D possibly matching TRBD2 (5 bases). V was cut by 4 bases and J by 8 bases, with 13 bases left in between. The CDR3 is made up of 13 amino acids. Germline assignment: CDR1 SGHTS and CDR2 YDEGEE. The complete variable domain, with remaining parts taken from reference TRBV5-8 and TRBJ2-1, reads EAGVTQSPTHLIKTRGQQATLRCSPISGHTSVYWYQQALGLGLQFLLWYDEGEERNRGNFPPRFSGRQFPNYSSELNVNALELEDSALYLCASSSRSSDEQFFGPGTRLTVL.

This chain links TRBV7-2 with TRBJ2-2; TRBD2 is a possible D gene (5 bases). Germline CDR1 SGHTA, CDR2 FQGNSA. The CDR3 has 14 amino acids. Trimming pared 3 bases from V and 7 bases from J, leaving 12 bases between. This CDR3 is CASSFAPRGGELFF. The CDR3 DNA is TGTGCCAGCAGCTTTGCCCCCCGGGGCGGGGAGCTGTTTTTT.

The CDR3 DNA follows: TGTGCCAGCAGCGTAGGAATCAGAGGACGGGGGGGCACCGGGGAGCTGTTTTTT. Protein product: CASSVGIRGRGGTGELFF. The gene calls are TRBV9 and TRBJ2-2, with 8 bases that match TRBD2. Unmatched junction bases numbered 11, after V lost 0 bases and J lost 4 bases. This CDR3 has 18 amino acids. The germline V gene has CDR1 SGDLS and CDR2 YYNGEE. Looking up the rest from reference TRBV9 and TRBJ2-2 gives the full variable domain: DSGVTQTPKHLITATGQRVTLRCSPRSGDLSVYWYQQSLDQGLQFLIQYYNGEERAKGNILERFSAQQFPDLHSELNLSSLELGDSALYFCASSVGIRGRGGTGELFFGEGSRLTVL.

The gene calls are TRBV5-4 and TRBJ1-2; the match to TRBD1 covers 11 bases. This CDR3 comprises 15 residues. With 4 bases clipped from V and 8 bases from J, the junction kept 10 bases outside the gene matches. The germline gives CDR1 SGHNT, CDR2 YYREEE (reference sequence). The CDR3 spells CASSLPAGTGGGYTF. The CDR3 DNA reads as TGTGCCAGCAGCCTCCCCGCCGGGACAGGGGGGGGCTACACCTTC.

The chain joins TRBV27 to TRBJ1-1; 11 bases fit TRBD1. Losses at the gene ends were 6 bases for V and 5 bases for J; bases not matched to a gene: 8. Germline CDR1 MNHEY, CDR2 SMNVEV (reference sequence). The CDR3 has 15 residues. DNA of the CDR3: TGTGCCAGCAGGTCCGGGACAGGGGGTGTTACTGAAGCTTTCTTT. Its protein product is CASRSGTGGVTEAFF.

This chain links TRBV5-1 with TRBJ2-2, with 11 bases lining up with TRBD2. The V gene's germline CDR1 is SGHRS and CDR2 YFSETQ. V was pared by 3 bases and J by 4 bases, with 5 bases of the junction left unmatched. The CDR3 has 16 residues. The CDR3, as DNA: TGCGCCAGCAGCTCTTCCGGACTAGCGGGCACCGGGGAGCTGTTTTTT. This sequence encodes CASSSSGLAGTGELFF. Variable domain in full (rest from reference TRBV5-1 and TRBJ2-2): KAGVTQTPRYLIKTRGQQVTLSCSPISGHRSVSWYQQTPGQGLQFLFEYFSETQRNKGNFPGRFSGRQFSNSRSEMNVSTLELGDSALYLCASSSSGLAGTGELFFGEGSRLTVL.

For the CDR3, the DNA is TGTGCCAGCAGCCAAGATCTAATGGACGAGCAGTACTTC. Protein product: CASSQDLMDEQYF. This chain joins TRBV4-2 and TRBJ2-7; the D is unclear. The CDR3 totals 13 residues. Trimming stripped 0 bases from V and 5 bases from J, with 8 bases between. CDR1 LGHNA and CDR2 YNFKEQ come from the germline V gene.

The V and J genes are TRBV5-4 and TRBJ1-2, with 8 nucleotides matching TRBD1. Per germline, CDR1 SGHNT and CDR2 YYREEE (reference sequence). Losses at the gene ends were 4 bases for V and 7 bases for J; bases not matched to a gene: 15. The CDR3 loop spans 16 amino acids. CDR3 sequence (DNA): TGTGCCAGCAGCGGGAGGAGCCAGGGGGCGCCTGGTGGCTACACCTTC. Protein sequence: CASSGRSQGAPGGYTF.

The chain recombines TRBV6-7 with TRBJ2-7, with TRBD1 as a possible D gene (7 bases). TRBV6-7 is placed among ORFs of uncertain function. Trimming cost V 10 bases and J 5 bases, with 24 bases left between them. The CDR3 totals 15 residues. CDR3 sequence (DNA): TGTGCCACTTACACCGGGGGCGGGGACAGCCACGAGCAGTACTTC. Its protein product is CATYTGGGDSHEQYF.